These T cell receptor beta chains were read from a single sample in a study of blood T cells in healthy people across ages. In TCRdb, the 5' RACE reads were re-called with MiXCR into one record per CDR3 protein. Counted here are about 1.6 million distinct CDR3 sequences, roughly a third occurring once; the ten biggest clones make up 11%. Material: blood. These receptors were collected from a woman aged 25-40 years in good health. Both conserved end residues are part of each CDR3. D genes are given only for firm matches. Not all rows give a size; the values are once, few, many and, for expanded clones, a class.

clone size | J gene | D gene | V gene | CDR3 DNA | CDR3 protein
few | TRBJ2-1 | TRBD2 | TRBV20-1 | TGCAGTGCTAGAGGGGCGCCCGGGGGGGCCGGGGAGCAGTTCTTC | CSARGAPGGAGEQFF
- | TRBJ2-7 | - | TRBV20-1 | TGCAGTGCCCCAAATTCGGGAACTGCCTCCTACGAGCAGTACTTC | CSAPNSGTASYEQYF
- | TRBJ2-7 | - | TRBV28 | TGTGCCAGCGGCGTATCTACCTACGAGCAGTACTTC | CASGVSTYEQYF
- | TRBJ1-1 | - | TRBV7-9 | TGTGCCAGCAGTGGAGGGTTAACTGAAGCTTTCTTT | CASSGGLTEAFF
- | TRBJ1-1 | TRBD1 | TRBV18 | TGTGCCAGCTCACCGCAAACCGGGACAGCCACTGAAGCTTTCTTT | CASSPQTGTATEAFF
- | TRBJ1-2 | - | TRBV30 | TGTGCCTGGAGTGTAACCCTTGGTAGCTACACCTTC | CAWSVTLGSYTF
- | TRBJ2-2 | - | TRBV7-3 | TGTGCCAGCAGGCTACAAGGGGAAGCCGGGGAGCTGTTTTTT | CASRLQGEAGELFF
few | TRBJ2-1 | TRBD2 | TRBV29-1 | TGCAGCGTCGATTTGGACCGGACTAGCGGGATTTCCTACAATGAGCAGTTCTTC | CSVDLDRTSGISYNEQFF
- | TRBJ2-3 | - | TRBV20-1 | TGCAGTTATACGGAGGGGGCAGATACGCAGTATTTT | CSYTEGADTQYF
few | TRBJ2-5 | - | TRBV6-9 | TGTGCCAGCAGTTACCCCCTCGCGGCGAGACAAGAGACCCAGTACTTC | CASSYPLAARQETQYF
few | TRBJ2-3 | TRBD2 | TRBV5-1 | TGCGCCAGCAGCTGGCTAGCGGGGTCCACAGATACGCAGTATTTT | CASSWLAGSTDTQYF
few | TRBJ2-3 | - | TRBV7-9 | TGTGCCAGCAGCTTATCTTCCGAAAAAAACACAGATACGCAGTATTTT | CASSLSSEKNTDTQYF
- | TRBJ2-1 | TRBD2 | TRBV7-2 | TGTGCCAGCAGCTTAGGGGTGGGGGAGGGCAATGAGCAGTTCTTC | CASSLGVGEGNEQFF
many | TRBJ2-7 | TRBD2 | TRBV29-1 | TGCAGCGTTGCATGGGTAGCGGGAGGGCCTACATCCTACGAGCAGTACTTC | CSVAWVAGGPTSYEQYF
few | TRBJ2-2 | TRBD2 | TRBV6-4 | TGTGCCAGCAGTGAAAAAGCGGGGGAAGGCACCGGGGAGCTGTTTTTT | CASSEKAGEGTGELFF
- | TRBJ1-1 | - | TRBV6-1 | TGTGCCGGCAGCTCTCGACTGGCGGGGAACACTGAAGCTTTCTTT | CAGSSRLAGNTEAFF
few | TRBJ2-7 | - | TRBV5-4 | TGTGCCAGCAGCTTGGGCAGGACGCCCGAGCAGTACTTC | CASSLGRTPEQYF
- | TRBJ1-6 | - | TRBV3-1 | TGTGCCAGCAGCCAAGACGGGACTTGGAGTTCACCCCTCCACTTT | CASSQDGTWSSPLHF
- | TRBJ2-7 | - | TRBV30 | TGTGCCTCTTCGGGGAATACCTACGAGCAGTACTTC | CASSGNTYEQYF
- | TRBJ2-1 | - | TRBV6-2/TRBV6-3 | TGTGCCACCCGGGACACTACCTACGAGCAGTTCTTC | CATRDTTYEQFF
- | TRBJ1-1 | TRBD1 | TRBV27 | TGTGCCAGCAGTTTATTCCCGGGACAGGGACCTGAAGCTTTCTTT | CASSLFPGQGPEAFF
- | TRBJ2-2 | TRBD2 | TRBV5-1 | TGCGCCAGCAGCTTACCGGGACTAGCGGGGGCCAGTGGGGAGCTGTTTTTT | CASSLPGLAGASGELFF
- | TRBJ1-2 | TRBD1 | TRBV7-9 | TGTGCCAGCAGCTTATCGTTCGGGACAGGCTATGGCTACACCTTC | CASSLSFGTGYGYTF
many | TRBJ1-1 | - | TRBV5-1 | TGCGCCAGCAGCTTGGCCTCGGGGGGGACTGAAGCTTTCTTT | CASSLASGGTEAFF
- | TRBJ2-1 | TRBD1 | TRBV27 | TGTGCCAGCAGTTTAAGGTACAGGGGCTCCTACAATGAGCAGTTCTTC | CASSLRYRGSYNEQFF
- | TRBJ2-7 | - | TRBV20-1 | TGCAGTGCTAGGACCCGGGTGTCCTACGAGCAGTACTTC | CSARTRVSYEQYF
- | TRBJ2-1 | - | TRBV15 | TGTGCCACCAGCACCACCGGGACTCACTACAATGAGCAGTTCTTC | CATSTTGTHYNEQFF
- | TRBJ2-7 | TRBD2 | TRBV3-1 | TGTGCCAGCAGCCAAGAGTCCTGGGGAGCGGGGGGGTCCTACGAGCAGTACTTC | CASSQESWGAGGSYEQYF
few | TRBJ2-7 | - | TRBV6-1 | TGTGCCAGCAGGCAAGGGCACGAGCAGTACTTC | CASRQGHEQYF